The text below deals with one TCR beta chain. Its target is unknown. CDR1 is SGHDN, CDR2 FVKESK, per germline. Trimming left V 1 base short and J 10 bases short, with 10 bases between. This CDR3 is 12 amino acids long. The sample belongs to a study of T cell responses to AZD1222 COVID-19 vaccine. General study results and limits: Rises in breadth and depth of Spike-specific TCRs came after two AZD1222 doses. Females made up more of the donors, who were largely white British, and clonal diversity may have come out too low.

TCRdb's table, derived via immunoSEQ multiplex PCR, lists solely in-frame clones and lacks some. The sample lists 110,000 to 150,000 clones, roughly 90% seen once, with about 2% in the top ten. The J gene is TRBJ2-5, the V gene TRBV14; D might be TRBD1 or TRBD2, each matching 5 bases. The starting material was peripheral blood, obtained 28 days after the second AZD1222 dose. The receptor was derived from an adult who received the AZD1222 COVID-19 vaccine. The DNA for the CDR3 is TGTGCCAGCAGCCAAGTCGGGACGCGCCAGTACTTC. It translates to CASSQVGTRQYF.